This T cell receptor beta chain was sequenced in a study of technical replicates of blood from a few donors. Germline CDR1 and CDR2: SGHNT and YYREEE (reference sequence). Trimming removed 2 bases at V and 7 bases at J, with 15 bases between. This CDR3 comprises 15 residues. Clones were sequenced by immunoSEQ multiplex PCR, and TCRdb holds only the in-frame ones, with some missing. Among 80,000 to 95,000 clones listed, over 85% were seen once. Source material: T cells isolated from PBMCs. The receptor was derived from a human donor in good health. The V gene is TRBV5-4, the J gene TRBJ1-4, with D hard to call. CDR3 in amino acids: CASSFRQDNGEKLFF. CDR3 bases: TGTGCCAGCAGCTTTCGACAAGACAACGGTGAAAAACTGTTTTTT.